This TCR beta chain is from a study of T-cell reconstitution after alpha-beta-depleted transplantation in children (dated by TCRdb to the mid-2010s). Turning to the overall study: Using TCR repertoire profiling, the study followed T-cell immune reconstitution in a quantitative way in children after TCRalphabeta/CD19-depleted allogeneic hematopoietic cell transplantation.

This clonotype came up many times. What antigen it recognizes has not been identified. A read error may be the cause here, since a much bigger clone is one base away. It is likely a read error, because the conserved phenylalanine at the end of the CDR3 is missing. Taken with the paper, the label for treatment or condition translates to: allogeneic hematopoietic cell transplantation with graft depleted of TCRalphabeta T cells and CD19 B cells. The children who served as transplant recipients had been given grafts of TCRalphabeta/CD19-depleted allogeneic hematopoietic cells. Study-wide findings and limitations: Hyperexpanded clone frequencies declined over subsequent months; after one year, T-cell counts and TCRbeta diversity were mostly attributed to newly produced T cells. The high TCRbeta diversity at day 60 in some patients was ascribed to recipient T cells and intrathymic progenitors that had survived conditioning. The apparently early alphabetaT-cell count recovery about two months after transplant was reportedly dependent on only several hundred rapidly expanded clones derived from non-depleted graft cells.

The CDR3 length is 12 residues, termini included. Here the CDR3 DNA is all that survives: 36 bases in frame from base 1. A distance of 13 bases separates the germline ends of V and J, which lose 7 bases and 12 bases respectively. Taken from the germline V gene (reference sequence), the CDR1 and CDR2 loops are MNHEY and SMNVEV. Receptor amplification or capture employed PCR. Sequencer: Illumina HiSeq 2500. TCR library preparation used molecular barcoding, with unique molecular identifiers applied to normalize quantification of the TCRbeta repertoire. The public reads were reanalyzed by TCRdb: fastp trimming at Q25, MiXCR alignment, in-frame beta chains only. Identical CDR3 protein sequences are pooled into one entry, listed with their most common genes and DNA. The table for this sample lists about 160,000 distinct CDR3 sequences; roughly 11% of them were counted only once. The ten largest clones take up under 15% of the sample.

The sequence is built from TRBV27 and TRBJ1-6; a tentative D match to TRBD1 spans 5 bases. The receptor's source is a boy younger than 10 with acute myeloid leukemia, due to receive a stem cell transplant. Sequenced material: PBMCs, taken before TCRalphabeta/CD19-depleted stem cell transplant. The DNA is as follows: TGTGCCAGCAATGGGGACGGAGGACCCCTCCACCTT. Its translation reads: CASNGDGGPLHL.